This T cell receptor (beta chain) came from a study of T-cell reconstitution after alpha-beta-depleted transplantation in children. Study findings and constraints: The study reportedly traced alpha-beta T cells about two months after transplant to several hundred expanded graft clones. T-cell counts and diversity at one year following transplant were attributed mainly to newly produced T cells.

The CDR3 has 15 amino acids. V was shortened by 1 base and J by 3 bases, with 12 bases between the two germline ends. Looked up from germline, CDR1 is SGHAT and CDR2 is FQNNGV. Researchers prepared the TCRbeta library using unique molecular identifiers, the study reports. TCRdb reanalysed the PCR reads using MiXCR and keeps one entry per CDR3 protein. The profile shows some 460,000 distinct CDR3 sequences, under 20% of them singletons. A word on this clonotype: The antigen remains unidentified.

The TCR comes from a boy less than two years old who had a stem cell transplant for Wiskott-Aldrich syndrome, so the T cells may come from the graft donor. V is TRBV11-2 and J is TRBJ2-5; D might be TRBD2 (5 bases). The specimen was PBMCs, mostly from graft donor cells, collected 360 days after TCRalphabeta/CD19-depleted stem cell transplant. This CDR3 is CASSLVGLGEETQYF. CDR3 bases: TGTGCCAGCAGCTTAGTTGGACTGGGTGAAGAGACCCAGTACTTC.